This T cell receptor (beta chain) was sequenced in a study of blood T cell repertoires in COVID-19. Whole-study context: T cells, B-cell-depleted T cells, or PBMCs supplied cDNA or gDNA.

In the source study's methods: Counts of nucleated cells, estimated from reference gene primer amplification, were obtained. Only in-frame clones appear in the TCRdb table, and some are missing; sequencing was by immunoSEQ multiplex PCR. Clone size and the V and J calls come from that table; the DNA yielded D and trimming. The table has roughly 200,000 clones, 81% seen once. The CDR3 loop spans 15 amino acids. V shed 3 bases, J shed 4 bases, and the junction held 7 bases outside the gene matches. Germline-derived CDR1 and CDR2 are SGHVS and FQNEAQ. The clonotype originates from a woman aged 80 or over with COVID-19, enrolled during active disease. The material sequenced was peripheral blood. The chain recombines TRBV7-8 with TRBJ2-5; 8 bases are shared with TRBD2. The CDR3 here is CASSLAGTRGETQYF. In DNA form, the CDR3 reads TGTGCCAGCAGCTTGGCCGGGACTAGGGGAGAGACCCAGTACTTC.